The rows below give T cell receptor beta chains drawn from one sample of a study of radiotherapy plus CTLA-4 blockade in lung cancer. Profiled with immunoSEQ multiplex PCR; TCRdb holds only in-frame clones, not every one. Of about 76,000 clones in the sample, around 79% were seen once. This material consisted of peripheral blood, taken from a patient treated with radiotherapy plus ipilimumab. These receptors came from a human donor with non-small cell lung cancer whose response to radiotherapy plus ipilimumab could not be evaluated. Some clones in this sample may be carry-over from other donors' samples. Both conserved end residues are part of each CDR3. Fields, in order: J gene, D gene, V gene, CDR3 protein. The D gene is left open where the match is weak.

>TRBJ2-3|TRBD1|TRBV20-1
CSARNRDRGYF
>TRBJ2-3|TRBD1|TRBV19
CASSRTGDPTDTQYF
>TRBJ1-1|-|TRBV6-1
CASSTTNTEAFF
>TRBJ2-5|TRBD2|TRBV5-1
CASSSRTSGGAQYF
>TRBJ2-1|-|TRBV6-5
CASTRSGGNEQFF
>TRBJ1-4|TRBD1|TRBV19
CASSDRVDNEKLFF
>TRBJ2-5|-|TRBV5-5
CASSLGTAQETQYF
>TRBJ2-3|-|TRBV9
CASSVAGTRGDTQYF
>TRBJ2-3|TRBD2|TRBV6-4
CASSDEGSGDTHLTDTQYF
>TRBJ1-1|-|TRBV10-3
CAIRIPGNTEAFF
>TRBJ1-5|-|TRBV6-5
CASSRGLGGRPQHF
>TRBJ1-1|TRBD1|TRBV10-3
CAIRWDRGIEAFF
>TRBJ1-2|TRBD1|TRBV4-1
CASSHEPRRQGAYGYTF
>TRBJ1-2|TRBD1|TRBV6-6
CASSSRGGENYGYTF
>TRBJ2-3|-|TRBV7-2
CASSPGHQVSTDTQYF
>TRBJ2-3|-|TRBV4-1
CASSQYNWAEQYF
>TRBJ2-5|TRBD1|TRBV2
CASSEARQGGTQYF
>TRBJ2-5|-|TRBV28
CASSQRGETQYF
>TRBJ2-5|-|TRBV7-9
CASSLSLETQYF
>TRBJ2-7|TRBD1|TRBV10-3
CAISESEFDRAAYEQYF
>TRBJ1-3|-|TRBV15
CATTTGAGNTIYF
>TRBJ2-7|TRBD1|TRBV19
CASSLGQKYEQYF
>TRBJ2-1|TRBD2|TRBV6-1
CASRPSGGARNEQFF
>TRBJ2-7|-|TRBV5-8
CASSYRQVLSYEQYF
>TRBJ1-2|-|TRBV5-4
CASIGSGGYGYTF
>TRBJ1-6|-|TRBV5-1
CASSLRGRLDSPLHF
>TRBJ2-5|TRBD1|TRBV28
CASTQQGEEETQYF
>TRBJ1-2|-|TRBV28
CASRPGVYGYTF
>TRBJ2-1|-|TRBV29-1
CSVELGRGISYNEQFF
>TRBJ2-6|-|TRBV6-1
CASSEWTTGANVLTF